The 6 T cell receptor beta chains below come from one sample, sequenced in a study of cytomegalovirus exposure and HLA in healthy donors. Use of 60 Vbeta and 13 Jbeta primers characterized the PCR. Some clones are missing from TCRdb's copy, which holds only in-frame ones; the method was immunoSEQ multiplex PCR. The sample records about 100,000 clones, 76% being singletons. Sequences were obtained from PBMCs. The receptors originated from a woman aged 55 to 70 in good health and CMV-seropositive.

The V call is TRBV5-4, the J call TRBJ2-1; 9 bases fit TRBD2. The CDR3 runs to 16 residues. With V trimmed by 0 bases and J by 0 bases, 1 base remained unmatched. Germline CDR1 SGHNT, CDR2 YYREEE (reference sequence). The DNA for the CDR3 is TGTGCCAGCAGCTTGGGGACTAGCGCCTCCTACAATGAGCAGTTCTTC. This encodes CASSLGTSASYNEQFF. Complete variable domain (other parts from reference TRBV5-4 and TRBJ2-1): ETGVTQSPTHLIKTRGQQVTLRCSSQSGHNTVSWYQQALGQGPQFIFQYYREEENGRGNFPPRFSGLQFPNYSSELNVNALELDDSALYLCASSLGTSASYNEQFFGPGTRLTVL.

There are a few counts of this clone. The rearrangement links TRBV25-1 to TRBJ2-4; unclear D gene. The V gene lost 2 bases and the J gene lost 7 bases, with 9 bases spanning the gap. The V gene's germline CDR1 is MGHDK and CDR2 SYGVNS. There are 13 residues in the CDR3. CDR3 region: CASSERNGNIQYF. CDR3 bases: TGTGCCAGCAGTGAAAGAAACGGGAACATTCAGTACTTC.

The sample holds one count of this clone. The CDR3 loop reads CASSTTSVGINEQFF. The CDR3 region has the DNA TGTGCCAGCAGTACGACTAGCGTGGGGATAAATGAGCAGTTCTTC. The chain employs TRBV6-5 and TRBJ2-1, with TRBD2 identical over 8 bases. CDR3 length equals 15 residues. CDR1 MNHEY and CDR2 SVGAGI come from the germline V gene. V shed 5 bases, J shed 7 bases, and the junction held 10 bases outside the gene matches.

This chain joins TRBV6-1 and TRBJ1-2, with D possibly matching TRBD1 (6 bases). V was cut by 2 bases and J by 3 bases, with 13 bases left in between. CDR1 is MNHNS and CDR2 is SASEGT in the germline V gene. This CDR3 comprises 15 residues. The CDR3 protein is CASSESQGLDYGYTF. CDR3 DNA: TGTGCCAGCAGTGAATCACAGGGTCTGGACTATGGCTACACCTTC.

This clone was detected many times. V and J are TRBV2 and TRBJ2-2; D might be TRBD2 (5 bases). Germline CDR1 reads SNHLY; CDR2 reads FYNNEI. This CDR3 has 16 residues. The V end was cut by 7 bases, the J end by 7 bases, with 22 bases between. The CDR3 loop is CASIRSSGTTGGELFF. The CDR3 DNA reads TGTGCCAGCATAAGGTCCAGCGGAACAACTGGCGGGGAGCTGTTTTTT.

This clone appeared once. CDR3 DNA sequence: TGCGCCAGCAGCTTGACACTAGCGGGAGGGAGAAATACGCAGTATTTT. Encoded protein: CASSLTLAGGRNTQYF. The V and J genes are TRBV5-1 and TRBJ2-3; 13 bases line up with TRBD2. This CDR3 is 16 amino acids long. Germline-derived CDR1 and CDR2 are SGHRS and YFSETQ. V shed 1 base, J shed 7 bases, and the junction held 6 bases outside the gene matches.